This T cell receptor (beta chain) was recorded in a study of radiotherapy plus CTLA-4 blockade in lung cancer. Study overall: Disease control was seen in about 34% of patients, objective responses in 15% to 20%.

People whose metastatic non-small-cell lung cancer was chemo-refractory got focal radiation along with CTLA-4 blockade by ipilimumab. CDR1 is KGHSH, CDR2 LQKENI, per germline. Trimming shortened V by 2 bases and J by 5 bases, and 9 bases separated the two germline ends. The CDR3 contains 13 residues. A note on this clone: Its cognate antigen is unknown.

Assay: immunoSEQ multiplex PCR; the TCRdb copy retains only in-frame clones and omits some. The sample holds roughly 53,000 clones, 70% to 90% seen once. General observations from the study: Strongest reported response predictors: early blood clone changes and post-radiation interferon-beta. Once radiotherapy plus ipilimumab had been given, TCR clones derived from tumor expanded in blood.

This chain connects TRBV18 to TRBJ1-1; no clear D gene. The TCR sequence derives from a human donor with non-small cell lung cancer whose response to radiotherapy plus ipilimumab could not be evaluated. Material: peripheral blood, obtained from a patient treated with radiotherapy plus ipilimumab. In nucleotides, the CDR3 is TGTGCCAGCTCACCAGTCCGAGGAACTGAAGCTTTCTTT. Its protein product is CASSPVRGTEAFF. Based on the CDR3 plus reference TRBV18 and TRBJ1-1, the full variable domain is NAGVMQNPRHLVRRRGQEARLRCSPMKGHSHVYWYRQLPEEGLKFMVYLQKENIIDESGMPKERFSAEFPKEGPSILRIQQVVRGDSAAYFCASSPVRGTEAFFGQGTRLTVV.